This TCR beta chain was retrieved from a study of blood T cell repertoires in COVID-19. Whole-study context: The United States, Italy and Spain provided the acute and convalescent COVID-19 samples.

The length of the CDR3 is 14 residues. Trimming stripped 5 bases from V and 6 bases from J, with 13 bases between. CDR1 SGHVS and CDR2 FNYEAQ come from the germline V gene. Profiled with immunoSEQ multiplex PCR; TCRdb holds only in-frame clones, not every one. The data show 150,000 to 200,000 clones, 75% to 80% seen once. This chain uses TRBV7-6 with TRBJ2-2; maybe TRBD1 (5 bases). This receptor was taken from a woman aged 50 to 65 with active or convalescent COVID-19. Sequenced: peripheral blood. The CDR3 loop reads CASSRSGSPGELFF. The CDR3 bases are TGTGCCAGCAGCCGATCAGGGTCCCCCGGGGAGCTGTTTTTT.